The 10 T cell receptor beta chains in this list originate from one sample, sequenced in a study of cytomegalovirus exposure and HLA in healthy donors. The PCR was carried out with 60 Vbeta primers and 13 Jbeta primers. Measured with immunoSEQ multiplex PCR; TCRdb has only the in-frame clones, and not every one. In total, the table holds approximately 61,000 clones. Sequenced input: PBMCs. The origin of the receptors is a woman between 18 and 29 years old in good health and CMV-seronegative.

The chain joins TRBV7-2 to TRBJ2-7; TRBD1 matches at 9 bases. This CDR3 is 15 amino acids long. Germline V gene sequence: CDR1 SGHTA, CDR2 FQGNSA. The V and J ends lost 1 base and 1 base, in that order; junction bases with no gene match: 2. The CDR3 DNA follows: TGTGCCAGCAGCTTAGTAGGGACAGGGTCCTACGAGCAGTACTTC. Protein sequence: CASSLVGTGSYEQYF. The full variable domain, rest sourced from reference TRBV7-2 and TRBJ2-7, is GAGVSQSPSNKVTEKGKDVELRCDPISGHTALYWYRQSLGQGLEFLIYFQGNSAPDKSGLPSDRFSAERTGGSVSTLTIQRTQQEDSAVYLCASSLVGTGSYEQYFGPGTRLTVT.

This chain joins TRBV2 and TRBJ1-1; 9 bases match TRBD1. J gave up 9 bases and V 3 bases, and 8 bases lay outside the gene matches. The germline V gene encodes CDR1 SNHLY and CDR2 FYNNEI. CDR3 length: 14 residues. The CDR3 DNA reads as TGTGCCAGCAGTGAGACAGGGGGGTCTTATCAAGCTTTCTTT. This translates into CASSETGGSYQAFF.

CDR3: CASSPYQGQSEETQYF. The CDR3 coding sequence is TGCGCCAGCAGCCCATATCAGGGACAGTCCGAGGAGACCCAGTACTTC. The chain carries TRBV4-1 and TRBJ2-5; 7 nucleotides align to TRBD1. CDR1 is MGHRA, CDR2 YSYEKL, per germline. This CDR3 spans 16 amino acids. J lost 5 bases, V lost 4 bases, and 13 bases had no gene match.

The rearrangement uses TRBV12-5 and TRBJ1-5; 7 bases map to TRBD1. The CDR3 sequence is 17 residues long. Germline V CDR1 and CDR2: LGHNT, FRNRAP. With 1 base clipped from V and 3 bases from J, the junction kept 9 bases outside the gene matches. The CDR3 DNA is TGTGCTAGTGGTTTGGCCGGCTTGACAGGGATCAATCAGCCCCAGCATTTT. This sequence encodes CASGLAGLTGINQPQHF.

CDR3 in DNA: TGTGCCAGCAGTGAAACAGAAAAACTGTTTTTT. Protein: CASSETEKLFF. J is TRBJ1-4 and V is TRBV6-1; D is undetermined. V was trimmed by 2 bases and J by 8 bases, leaving 3 bases between them. The CDR3 spans 11 residues. From germline, CDR1 is MNHNS and CDR2 SASEGT.

J is TRBJ2-7 and V is TRBV11-2; D may be TRBD1 (5 bases). Germline CDR1 reads SGHAT; CDR2 reads FQNNGV. Between the trimmed V and J ends, which lost 5 bases and 3 bases, there was a span of 14 bases. The CDR3 has 14 residues. The CDR3 DNA follows: TGTGCCAGCAGCCCCTGGACAAGAAACTACGAGCAGTACTTC. Amino acids: CASSPWTRNYEQYF.

CDR3 loop: CASSLYPQGENEKLFF. DNA for the CDR3: TGTGCCAGCAGTTTATATCCACAGGGCGAAAATGAAAAACTGTTTTTT. V usage is TRBV27 and J usage is TRBJ1-4; TRBD1 is a possible D gene (6 bases). The V end lost 1 base, the J end lost 5 bases, and 14 bases lay between the germline ends. The germline V gene encodes CDR1 MNHEY and CDR2 SMNVEV (reference sequence). The CDR3 is made up of 16 amino acids.

This sequence joins TRBV5-1 and TRBJ1-5; D remains unclear. V lost 0 bases and J 6 bases, leaving 10 bases between the germline ends. This CDR3 contains 14 residues. Germline V CDR1 and CDR2: SGHRS, YFSETQ. The CDR3 sequence: CASSLGGISQPQHF. DNA of the CDR3: TGCGCCAGCAGCTTGGGAGGAATTAGTCAGCCCCAGCATTTT.

The V and J genes are TRBV6-6 and TRBJ1-4, with TRBD1 matching 9 bases. Losses at the gene ends were 4 bases for V and 7 bases for J; bases not matched to a gene: 10. CDR3 length equals 16 residues. Germline V gives CDR1 MNHNY, CDR2 SVGAGI (reference sequence). The CDR3 spells CASSWLTGGVSEKLFF. Here the CDR3 DNA reads TGTGCCAGCAGTTGGCTAACAGGGGGCGTAAGTGAAAAACTGTTTTTT.

V usage is TRBV19 and J usage is TRBJ1-3, with 7 bases fitting TRBD1. Germline values: CDR1 LNHDA, CDR2 SQIVND (reference sequence). The CDR3 loop spans 14 amino acids. V dropped 4 bases and J dropped 2; count of bases not matched to a gene: 2. The CDR3 loop is CASSTTGAGNTIYF. For the CDR3, the DNA is TGTGCCAGTAGTACTACAGGGGCTGGAAACACCATATATTTT. The whole variable domain, remainder taken from reference TRBV19 and TRBJ1-3, is DGGITQSPKYLFRKEGQNVTLSCEQNLNHDAMYWYRQDPGQGLRLIYYSQIVNDFQKGDIAEGYSVSREKKESFPLTVTSAQKNPTAFYLCASSTTGAGNTIYFGEGSWLTVV.